This TCR beta chain comes out of a study of technical replicates of blood from a few donors. Trimming removed 3 bases from V and 8 bases from J, with 11 bases in between. Germline V CDR1 and CDR2: KGHSH, LQKENI. The CDR3 is 13 amino acids. Profiling relied on immunoSEQ multiplex PCR, and the TCRdb table lists in-frame clones only, not all of them. The sample includes roughly 14,000 clones, 80% to 90% of them seen just once. This chain links TRBV18 with TRBJ2-1; D not certain. Material for sequencing was PBMCs. The TCR comes from a human donor in good health. CDR3 residues: CASSPSFRDEQFF. Written as DNA, the CDR3 is TGTGCCAGCTCACCGAGTTTCCGCGATGAGCAGTTCTTC.